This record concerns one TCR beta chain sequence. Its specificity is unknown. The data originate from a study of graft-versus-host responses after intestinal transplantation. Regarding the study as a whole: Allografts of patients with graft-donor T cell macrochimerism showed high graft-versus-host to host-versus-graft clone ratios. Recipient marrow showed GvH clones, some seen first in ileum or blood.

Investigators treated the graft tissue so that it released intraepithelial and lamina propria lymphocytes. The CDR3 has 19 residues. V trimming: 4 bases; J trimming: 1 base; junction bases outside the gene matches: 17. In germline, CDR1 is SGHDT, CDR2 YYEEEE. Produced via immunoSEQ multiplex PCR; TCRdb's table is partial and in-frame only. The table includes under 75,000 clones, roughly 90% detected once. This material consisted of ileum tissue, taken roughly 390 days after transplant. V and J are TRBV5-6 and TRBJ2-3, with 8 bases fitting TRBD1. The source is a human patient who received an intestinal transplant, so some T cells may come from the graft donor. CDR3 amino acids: CASSRVPGQDGLGTDTQYF. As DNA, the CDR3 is TGTGCCAGCAGCCGAGTACCGGGACAGGACGGTTTGGGCACAGATACGCAGTATTTT.